This entry lists 3 T cell receptor beta chains sequenced from one sample in a study of blood T cell repertoires in COVID-19. Sequencing was performed with immunoSEQ multiplex PCR; in TCRdb, only in-frame clones are kept and a portion is missing. The sample carries approximately 150,000 clones, around four fifths recorded once. Sequenced input: PBMCs or T cells enriched from blood (not recorded which). All receptors derive from a woman between 45 and 60 years old who had recovered from COVID-19.

The rearrangement links TRBV5-1 to TRBJ2-2, with TRBD1 identical over 7 bases. The CDR3 is 14 residues long. Germline-derived CDR1 and CDR2 are SGHRS and YFSETQ. Losses at the gene ends were 3 bases for V and 6 bases for J; bases not matched to a gene: 5. The CDR3 reads CASSSQGPPGELFF. CDR3 coding DNA: TGCGCCAGCAGCTCACAGGGGCCCCCCGGGGAGCTGTTTTTT.

This clone was counted only a few times. The V and J genes are TRBV29-1 and TRBJ1-1, with a possible D match to TRBD1 (6 bases). Germline V lookup: CDR1 SQVTM, CDR2 ANQGSEA. With 6 bases removed from V and 1 base from J, the gap between germline ends came to 15 bases. The CDR3 consists of 14 residues. In DNA, the CDR3 is TGCAGCGTCCTCAAAACAGGGTGGAACACTGAAGCTTTCTTT. It yields the protein CSVLKTGWNTEAFF.

This clone was observed many times. The rearrangement uses TRBV19 and TRBJ1-1, with TRBD1 identical over 8 bases. V lost 4 bases to trimming and J lost 10 bases; unmatched junction nucleotides: 8. The germline V gene encodes CDR1 LNHDA and CDR2 SQIVND (reference sequence). CDR3 length: 13 amino acids. The CDR3 sequence: CASSRQGPERAFF. In nucleotides, the CDR3 is TGTGCCAGTAGTAGACAGGGGCCTGAAAGAGCTTTCTTT. The entire variable domain, with the rest obtained from reference TRBV19 and TRBJ1-1, is as follows: DGGITQSPKYLFRKEGQNVTLSCEQNLNHDAMYWYRQDPGQGLRLIYYSQIVNDFQKGDIAEGYSVSREKKESFPLTVTSAQKNPTAFYLCASSRQGPERAFFGQGTRLTVV.